Sequencing of this TCR beta chain was carried out in a study of blood T cell repertoires in COVID-19. Study as a whole: Acute and convalescent COVID-19 specimens originated in the United States, Italy and Spain. PBMCs, B-cell-depleted T cells, or T cells were the source of the cDNA or gDNA that made up the material.

Original analysis: Estimates of nucleated cell counts were drawn from the amplification of reference gene primers. The assay was immunoSEQ multiplex PCR, and TCRdb's table has in-frame clones only and misses some. V, J and clone size are those of that table, while D and trimming were read from the DNA. The sample consists of some 83,000 clones, around 84% of them appearing once. This CDR3 is 17 amino acids long. Germline CDR1 LGHNA, CDR2 YSLEER. The V and J ends lost 1 base and 3 bases, in that order; junction bases with no gene match: 10. The clonotype originates from a man aged 50 or older with acute or convalescent COVID-19. Sequenced sample: peripheral blood. This chain connects TRBV4-3 to TRBJ1-2, with 8 positions matching TRBD1. CDR3 DNA: TGCGCCAGCAGCCAAGCGCCGTGGGGACAGGAGGACTATGGCTACACCTTC. It translates to CASSQAPWGQEDYGYTF.